This T cell receptor beta chain was documented in a study of CD8+ T cells in alopecia areata. Findings and limits, study-wide: It was lesional scalp, especially alopecia totalis/universalis, that showed higher clonality than normal scalp. Sequencing of scalp tissue also captures the resident alphabeta T cells of normal skin. Against the mouse data, patients shared TCRs less clearly, possibly for HLA reasons.

Extracted from the samples, RNA was reverse transcribed into cDNA to serve as the sequencing template. The repertoire was sequenced with immunoSEQ multiplex PCR; TCRdb's copy has only in-frame clones and lacks some. This repertoire shows roughly 150,000 clones, around 57% found once; its top ten account for 4% to 5.5%. It was from PBMCs that CD4+ and CD8+ T cells were sorted. To note about this clone: The antigen is not known.

Germline V CDR1 and CDR2: GTSNPN, SVGIG (reference sequence). This CDR3 contains 12 residues. V gave up 4 bases and J gave up 1 base, with 6 bases separating them. The rearrangement uses TRBV30 and TRBJ2-3; D is undetermined. What was sequenced was CD4+ T cells sorted from blood. The TCR comes from a human donor in good health. The CDR3 DNA sequence: TGTGCCTGGAAGGCTGGCACAGATACGCAGTATTTT. As protein: CAWKAGTDTQYF. Together with reference TRBV30 and TRBJ2-3, the CDR3 gives the full variable domain: SQTIHQWPATLVQPVGSPLSLECTVEGTSNPNLYWYRQAAGRGLQLLFYSVGIGQISSEVPQNLSASRPQDRQFILSSKKLLLSDSGFYLCAWKAGTDTQYFGPGTRLTVL.